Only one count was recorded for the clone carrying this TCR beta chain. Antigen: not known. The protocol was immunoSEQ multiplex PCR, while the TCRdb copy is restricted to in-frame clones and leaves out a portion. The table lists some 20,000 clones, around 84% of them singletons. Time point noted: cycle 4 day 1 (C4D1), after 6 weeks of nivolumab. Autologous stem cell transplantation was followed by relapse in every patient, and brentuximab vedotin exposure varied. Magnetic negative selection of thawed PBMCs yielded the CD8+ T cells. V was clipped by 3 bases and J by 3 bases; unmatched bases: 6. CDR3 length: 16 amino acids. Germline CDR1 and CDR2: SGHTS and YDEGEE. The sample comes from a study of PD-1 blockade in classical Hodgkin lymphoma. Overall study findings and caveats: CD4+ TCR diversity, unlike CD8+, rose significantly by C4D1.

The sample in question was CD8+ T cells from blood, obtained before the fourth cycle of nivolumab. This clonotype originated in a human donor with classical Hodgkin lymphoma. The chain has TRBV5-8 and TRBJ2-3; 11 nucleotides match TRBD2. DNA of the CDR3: TGTGCCAGCAGCTACCCACTAGCGGGGGTAACAGATACGCAGTATTTT. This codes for CASSYPLAGVTDTQYF.